This record looks at one T cell receptor (beta chain) sequence and its context. Unrecorded immune exposure was likely among donors, who were nominally healthy when sampled. The V gene lost 0 bases and the J gene lost 4 bases, with 16 bases spanning the gap. Looked up from germline, CDR1 is LGHNA and CDR2 is YNFKEQ. CDR3 length equals 16 residues. This specimen belongs to a study of cytomegalovirus exposure and HLA in healthy donors. Background on the study: In a previous analysis, approximately 110 million unique TCR beta sequences were found from 150 million to 200 million T cells.

The study ran its PCR with 60 Vbeta and 13 Jbeta primers. Using immunoSEQ multiplex PCR, the repertoire was profiled, and TCRdb retains in-frame clones only, with some absent. Its table lists about 88,000 clones. The chain uses TRBV4-2 and TRBJ2-7, with a weak D call TRBD1 (5 bases). The sequencing input was PBMCs. The source of this sequence is a girl aged 5-17 years in good health and CMV-seropositive. The DNA for the CDR3 is TGTGCCAGCAGCCAAGATCCAGGGAATCCCGCTTACGAGCAGTACTTC. It encodes CASSQDPGNPAYEQYF.